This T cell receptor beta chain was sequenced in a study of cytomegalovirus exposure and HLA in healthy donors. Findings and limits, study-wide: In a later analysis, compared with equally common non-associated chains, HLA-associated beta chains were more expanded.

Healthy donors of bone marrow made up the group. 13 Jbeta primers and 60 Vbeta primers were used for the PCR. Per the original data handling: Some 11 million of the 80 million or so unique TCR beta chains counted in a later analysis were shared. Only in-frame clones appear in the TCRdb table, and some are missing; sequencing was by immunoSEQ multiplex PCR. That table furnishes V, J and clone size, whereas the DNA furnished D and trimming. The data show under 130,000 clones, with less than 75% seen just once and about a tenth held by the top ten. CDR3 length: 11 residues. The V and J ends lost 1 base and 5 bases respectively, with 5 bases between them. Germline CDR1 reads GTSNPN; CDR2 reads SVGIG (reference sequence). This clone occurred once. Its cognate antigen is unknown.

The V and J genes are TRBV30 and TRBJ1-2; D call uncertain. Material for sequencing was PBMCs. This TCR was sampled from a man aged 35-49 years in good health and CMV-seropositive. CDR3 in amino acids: CAWSAQYGYTF. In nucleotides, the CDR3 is TGTGCCTGGAGTGCCCAATATGGCTACACCTTC.